The clone carrying this T cell receptor (beta chain) occurred a few times. The sample is drawn from a study of regulatory T cells in long-lasting Graves disease. Arm-PCR of CDR3 regions with iRepertoire HTBI primers generated TCR beta libraries. TCRdb analysed the multiplex PCR reads with MiXCR anew, one entry per CDR3 protein. The sample lists some 430,000 distinct CDR3 sequences; around a fifth were seen once. CDR3 length: 12 residues. The V end was cut by 6 bases, the J end by 5 bases, with 10 bases between. CDR1 is SGHAT and CDR2 is FQNNGV in the germline V gene. Time point described: persistent/refractory GD, antithyroid drugs over 5 years with positive TRAb. From PBMCs, RNA was extracted and then used to make the TCR library.

The source was peripheral blood mononuclear cells (PBMCs), collected when the disease was refractory, from a patient treated with antithyroid drugs. The receptor was isolated from a female donor with Graves disease. V is TRBV11-2 and J is TRBJ1-1; no reliable D call. CDR3 sequence reads: CASSRSKTEAFF. DNA for the CDR3: TGTGCCAGCAGTCGCTCGAAAACTGAAGCTTTCTTT.